The 17 T cell receptor beta chains in this list originate from one sample, sequenced in a study of graft-versus-host responses after intestinal transplantation. Their antigen targets remain unknown. This table comes from immunoSEQ multiplex PCR, and its TCRdb copy is limited to in-frame clones, with some not included. The data hold 78,000 or so clones, with over 75% observed a single time. Sequenced here: unstimulated CD8+ T cells sorted from spleen or lymph node cells, sampled before transplant. These TCRs come from a human donor who was the organ donor for an intestinal transplant.

The chain is built from TRBV4-2 and TRBJ2-7; 9 nucleotides match TRBD2. V lost 1 base, J lost 3 bases, and 10 bases stayed unmatched. Germline V lookup: CDR1 LGHNA, CDR2 YNFKEQ. The CDR3 runs 17 residues. CDR3 nucleotides: TGTGCCAGCAGCCAAGTGGGAGGCGGGGGGGCTCTCTACGAGCAGTACTTC. It is translated as CASSQVGGGGALYEQYF.

The chain carries TRBV6-6 and TRBJ2-5, with D possibly matching TRBD1 (5 bases). This CDR3 has 16 residues. Per germline, CDR1 MNHNY and CDR2 SVGAGI (reference sequence). Between the trimmed V and J ends, which lost 0 bases and 5 bases, there was a span of 16 bases. The CDR3 DNA follows: TGTGCCAGCAGTTACTCCAGGGTTCCAAGTGAGGAGACCCAGTACTTC. Encoded protein: CASSYSRVPSEETQYF.

This clone was counted a single time. The V and J genes are TRBV4-2 and TRBJ2-7; 7 nucleotides line up with TRBD1. This CDR3 region has 17 residues. V lost 0 bases and J lost 2; bases outside the gene matches: 10. Germline CDR1 LGHNA, CDR2 YNFKEQ. This CDR3 is CASSQDHPGQQAYEQYF. The CDR3 DNA sequence: TGTGCCAGCAGCCAAGATCACCCGGGACAGCAGGCCTACGAGCAGTACTTC.

This clone was detected only once. V usage is TRBV7-8 and J usage is TRBJ2-2, with a weak D call TRBD2 (7 bases). The V gene's germline CDR1 is SGHVS and CDR2 FQNEAQ. V shed 1 base and J shed 5 bases, with 14 bases lying between them. CDR3 length: 16 amino acids. CDR3 bases: TGTGCCAGCAGCTTAGAGCCGGGGGGCATTACCGGGGAGCTGTTTTTT. It translates to CASSLEPGGITGELFF.

This chain links TRBV7-9 with TRBJ1-5, with D possibly being TRBD1 (6 bases). The germline V gene has CDR1 SEHNR and CDR2 FQNEAQ (reference sequence). The CDR3 covers 15 residues. Between the trimmed V and J ends, which lost 1 base and 3 bases, there was a span of 10 bases. DNA for the CDR3: TGTGCCAGCAGCTTAGAGGGGGGAGCCAATCAGCCCCAGCATTTT. It yields the protein CASSLEGGANQPQHF.

A single count supports this clone. The chain is built from TRBV27 and TRBJ1-1; D is uncertain. Germline CDR1 reads MNHEY; CDR2 reads SMNVEV (reference sequence). The CDR3 runs to 14 residues. The germline V and J ends were trimmed by 2 bases and 5 bases, with 12 bases remaining between them. The CDR3 region is CASSLNGGLTEAFF. DNA of the CDR3: TGTGCCAGCAGTTTAAACGGAGGTCTGACTGAAGCTTTCTTT.

The J gene is TRBJ1-1, the V gene TRBV4-2; the match to TRBD1 covers 8 bases. The CDR3 is 14 amino acids. The germline V gene encodes CDR1 LGHNA and CDR2 YNFKEQ. The V segment lost 0 bases and the J segment 7 bases; nucleotides outside the gene matches: 4. CDR3 in amino acids: CASSQEGQGIEAFF. CDR3 bases: TGTGCCAGCAGCCAAGAAGGACAGGGAATTGAAGCTTTCTTT.

The V call is TRBV4-1, the J call TRBJ2-3; D is undetermined. Germline V lookup: CDR1 MGHRA, CDR2 YSYEKL. The V gene lost 3 bases and the J gene lost 7 bases, with 8 bases spanning the gap. The CDR3 loop spans 12 amino acids. CDR3 nucleotides: TGCGCCAGCAGCCAGTACCCCCATACGCAGTATTTT. Its translation: CASSQYPHTQYF.

V and J are TRBV7-3 and TRBJ2-2; D might be TRBD1 or TRBD2, each matching 5 bases. The ends were cut back, 5 bases at V and 6 bases at J, with 22 bases in the middle. CDR1 is SGHTA, CDR2 FQGTGA, per germline. The CDR3 contains 17 residues. DNA for the CDR3: TGTGCCAGCAGCCGATCCGTCGTCGGGGCCAAGGCCGGGGAGCTGTTTTTT. Translated, it gives CASSRSVVGAKAGELFF.

The gene calls are TRBV11-2 and TRBJ2-5; D is unresolved. This CDR3 is 14 amino acids long. Between the trimmed V and J ends, which lost 5 bases and 3 bases, there was a span of 13 bases. The germline V gene encodes CDR1 SGHAT and CDR2 FQNNGV. The CDR3 DNA is TGTGCCAGCAGCCCAACCGGGCCAGAAGAGACCCAGTACTTC. It translates to CASSPTGPEETQYF.

This chain uses TRBV7-2 with TRBJ1-2; D is uncertain. Germline V gives CDR1 SGHTA, CDR2 FQGNSA. V gave up 5 bases and J gave up 6 bases, with 16 bases separating them. This CDR3 is 14 amino acids long. CDR3 DNA: TGTGCCAGCAGCCCAACCCCGTCGAATGATGGCTACACCTTC. This sequence encodes CASSPTPSNDGYTF.

The chain has TRBV20-1 and TRBJ1-2; no clear D. Trimming removed 7 bases at V and 6 bases at J, with 6 bases between. CDR1 and CDR2 from the germline V gene are DFQATT and SNEGSKA (reference sequence). This CDR3 has 9 residues. Here the CDR3 reads CSGDDGYTF. For the CDR3, the DNA is TGCAGTGGTGACGATGGCTACACCTTC.

This chain uses TRBV2 with TRBJ2-5; TRBD1 might be the D (6 bases). The CDR3 has 14 amino acids. Looked up from germline, CDR1 is SNHLY and CDR2 is FYNNEI. Trimming removed 4 bases from V and 2 bases from J, with 11 bases in between. CDR3 region: CASSVWGPQETQYF. The CDR3 nucleotides read TGTGCCAGCAGTGTTTGGGGGCCTCAAGAGACCCAGTACTTC.

In its sample, this clone was seen a few times. The rearrangement uses TRBV6-8 and TRBJ1-2, with D hard to call. CDR3 length: 14 residues. V was trimmed by 4 bases and J by 6 bases, leaving 15 bases between them. In germline, CDR1 is MNHGY, CDR2 SAAAGT. The CDR3 reads CASSSLFDLDGYTF. CDR3 coding DNA: TGTGCCAGCAGTTCATTGTTTGATTTAGATGGCTACACCTTC.

The gene calls are TRBV18 and TRBJ2-2; the D call may be TRBD1 or TRBD2 (5 bases each). Between the trimmed V and J ends, which lost 2 bases and 7 bases, there was a span of 11 bases. Germline V gene sequence: CDR1 KGHSH, CDR2 LQKENI. The CDR3 contains 14 residues. The CDR3 loop is CASSPEGLLGELFF. The CDR3 region has the DNA TGTGCCAGCTCACCAGAGGGGTTACTCGGGGAGCTGTTTTTT.

V is TRBV6-1 and J is TRBJ2-7, with 9 bases that match TRBD1. CDR1 and CDR2 (germline): MNHNS, SASEGT. The CDR3 is made up of 15 amino acids. After removal of 6 bases from V and 4 bases from J, the junction contained 10 bases not matched to a gene. The CDR3 bases are TGTGCCAGCAGATTTACCGGGACAGGGCCGTACGAGCAGTACTTC. Translating it yields CASRFTGTGPYEQYF.

The V and J genes are TRBV2 and TRBJ2-2, with TRBD2 identical over 9 bases. From germline, CDR1 is SNHLY and CDR2 FYNNEI. V lost 6 bases to trimming and J lost 2 bases; unmatched junction nucleotides: 7. This CDR3 comprises 16 residues. This chain's CDR3 is CASSAPAGGNTGELFF. The CDR3, as DNA: TGTGCCAGCAGCGCCCCAGCGGGGGGAAACACCGGGGAGCTGTTTTTT.